The T cell receptor (beta chain) described here comes from a study of control samples from healthy donors and cancer patients. The germline V gene has CDR1 SQVTM and CDR2 ANQGSEA. The J segment lost 4 bases and the V segment lost 6 bases, leaving 6 bases of the junction unmatched. The CDR3 totals 13 residues. Repertoires were generated with immunoSEQ multiplex PCR, while TCRdb's copy carries only in-frame clones and drops some. Among 150,000 to 200,000 clones, just under 95% were seen once, and the ten largest hold roughly 1.5%. This chain connects TRBV29-1 to TRBJ2-3, with 8 bases matching TRBD2. The material sequenced was blood. The TCR originated in a man in his late teens or twenties in good health. Here the CDR3 DNA reads TGCAGCGTCTTCGCGGGGGGCCCAGATACGCAGTATTTT. Translated: CSVFAGGPDTQYF.